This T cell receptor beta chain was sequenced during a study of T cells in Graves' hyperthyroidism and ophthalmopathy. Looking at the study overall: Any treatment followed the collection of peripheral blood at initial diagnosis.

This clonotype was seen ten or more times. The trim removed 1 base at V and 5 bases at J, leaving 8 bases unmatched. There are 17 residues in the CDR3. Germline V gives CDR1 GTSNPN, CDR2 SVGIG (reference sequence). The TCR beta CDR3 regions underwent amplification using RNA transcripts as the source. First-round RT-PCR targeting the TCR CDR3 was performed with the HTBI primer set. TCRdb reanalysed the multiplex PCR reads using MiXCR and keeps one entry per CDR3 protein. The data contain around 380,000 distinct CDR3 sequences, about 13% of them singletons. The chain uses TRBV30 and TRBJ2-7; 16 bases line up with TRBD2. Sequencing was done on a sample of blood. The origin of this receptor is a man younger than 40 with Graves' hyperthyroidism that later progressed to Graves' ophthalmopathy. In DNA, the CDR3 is TGTGCCTGGAGTGACACCGGGACTAGCGGGGGGGCCGACGAGCAGTACTTC. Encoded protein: CAWSDTGTSGGADEQYF.